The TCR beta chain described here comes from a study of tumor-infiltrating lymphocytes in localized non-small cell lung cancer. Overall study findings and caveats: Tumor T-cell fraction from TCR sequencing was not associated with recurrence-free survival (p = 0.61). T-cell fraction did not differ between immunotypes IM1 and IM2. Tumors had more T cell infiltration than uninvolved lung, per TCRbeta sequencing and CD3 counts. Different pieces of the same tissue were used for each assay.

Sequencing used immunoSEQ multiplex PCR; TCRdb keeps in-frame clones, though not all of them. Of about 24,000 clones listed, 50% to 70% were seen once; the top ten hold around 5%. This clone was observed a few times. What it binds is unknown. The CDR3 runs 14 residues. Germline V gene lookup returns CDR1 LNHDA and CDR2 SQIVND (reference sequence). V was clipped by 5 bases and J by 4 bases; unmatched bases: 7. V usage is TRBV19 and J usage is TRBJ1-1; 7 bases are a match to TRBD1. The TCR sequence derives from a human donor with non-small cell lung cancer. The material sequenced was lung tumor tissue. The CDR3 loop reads CASSSQGFPTEAFF. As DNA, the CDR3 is TGTGCCAGTAGTTCACAGGGGTTTCCCACTGAAGCTTTCTTT.